The next 17 T cell receptor beta chains were all read from a single sample in a study of blood T cell repertoires in COVID-19. Data came from immunoSEQ multiplex PCR; TCRdb stores just in-frame clones and leaves some out. This repertoire shows 300,000 to 400,000 clones, 87% found once; its top ten account for approximately 9.9%. The sequenced material came from peripheral blood. The source is a man aged 25 to 40 with COVID-19, enrolled during active disease.

The chain employs TRBV7-2 and TRBJ2-7; 7 bases line up with TRBD1. The CDR3 sequence is 14 residues long. V shed 4 bases and J 1 base; nucleotides not matched to a gene: 4. Germline-derived CDR1 and CDR2 are SGHTA and FQGNSA. CDR3 coding DNA: TGTGCCAGCAGCTCGCAGACAGGGTCCTACGAGCAGTACTTC. Translated: CASSSQTGSYEQYF. The full variable domain, in which reference TRBV7-2 and TRBJ2-7 provide the parts outside the CDR3, is GAGVSQSPSNKVTEKGKDVELRCDPISGHTALYWYRQSLGQGLEFLIYFQGNSAPDKSGLPSDRFSAERTGGSVSTLTIQRTQQEDSAVYLCASSSQTGSYEQYFGPGTRLTVT.

The count of this clone is one. This rearrangement joins TRBV27 to TRBJ2-7, with TRBD1 matching 8 bases. The CDR3 length is 18 residues. The germline CDR1 and CDR2 sequences are MNHEY and SMNVEV (reference sequence). V trimming: 6 bases; J trimming: 4 bases; junction bases outside the gene matches: 20. CDR3 in DNA: TGTGCCAGCAGCCCTAGCCGTGGGACAGGAAATTCGATTTACGAGCAGTACTTC. Translated, it gives CASSPSRGTGNSIYEQYF.

The chain links TRBV15 to TRBJ1-3; a weak D match, TRBD1 (6 bases). In germline, CDR1 is LNHNV, CDR2 YYDKDF (reference sequence). There are 15 residues in the CDR3. Trimming cost V 0 bases and J 2 bases, with 8 bases left between them. CDR3 in amino acids: CATSRDRGPGNTIYF. CDR3 nucleotide sequence: TGTGCCACCAGCAGAGACAGGGGCCCTGGAAACACCATATATTTT.

The J gene is TRBJ2-2, the V gene TRBV19, with 10 bases matching TRBD2. The V gene end was trimmed by 3 bases and the J gene end by 6 bases; junction bases not matched to a gene: 7. Looked up from germline, CDR1 is LNHDA and CDR2 is SQIVND (reference sequence). The CDR3 is 16 amino acids. CDR3 bases: TGTGCCAGTAGTATTGTAGGGACTAGCGAACCCGGGGAGCTGTTTTTT. Translating gives CASSIVGTSEPGELFF.

This clone was observed a single time. V usage is TRBV7-2 and J usage is TRBJ1-2, with D unresolved. Germline CDR1 and CDR2: SGHTA and FQGNSA. The ends were cut back, 5 bases at V and 3 bases at J, with 16 bases in the middle. The CDR3 has 15 residues. The CDR3 loop reads CASSQTGSGDYGYTF. Here the CDR3 DNA reads TGTGCCAGCAGCCAGACGGGGAGTGGCGACTATGGCTACACCTTC.

This sequence joins TRBV18 and TRBJ2-7, with 11 bases fitting TRBD1. After removal of 2 bases from V and 3 bases from J, the junction contained 3 bases not matched to a gene. The CDR3 is 15 residues long. Germline CDR1 reads KGHSH; CDR2 reads LQKENI. CDR3 nucleotides: TGTGCCAGCTCACCAGGGACAGGGGGAGGCTACGAGCAGTACTTC. It is translated as CASSPGTGGGYEQYF.

The V call is TRBV4-3, the J call TRBJ1-1, with 7 bases fitting TRBD1. CDR3 length equals 18 residues. J was trimmed by 1 base and V by 0 bases; bases with no gene match: 11. CDR1 LGHNA and CDR2 YSLEER come from the germline V gene. The CDR3 nucleotides read TGCGCCAGCAGCCAAGATATTCAGGGGGTAGTCGGGAACACTGAAGCTTTCTTT. It specifies CASSQDIQGVVGNTEAFF.

J is TRBJ1-5 and V is TRBV28; 9 nucleotides agree with TRBD1. The CDR3 loop spans 15 amino acids. Germline assignment: CDR1 MDHEN and CDR2 SYDVKM. Trimming took 2 bases from V and 7 from J; bases not matched to a gene: 6. CDR3 loop: CASSLATGGIQPQHF. In DNA, the CDR3 is TGTGCCAGCAGTTTAGCGACAGGGGGAATACAGCCCCAGCATTTT. Full variable domain (outside the CDR3, taken from reference TRBV28 and TRBJ1-5): DVKVTQSSRYLVKRTGEKVFLECVQDMDHENMFWYRQDPGLGLRLIYFSYDVKMKEKGDIPEGYSVSREKKERFSLILESASTNQTSMYLCASSLATGGIQPQHFGDGTRLSIL.

This sequence joins TRBV19 and TRBJ2-2; TRBD2 matches at 8 bases. This CDR3 is 15 amino acids long. Germline trimming cut 10 bases from V and 0 bases from J; bases unmatched to any gene: 7. Germline lookup yields CDR1 LNHDA and CDR2 SQIVND (reference sequence). The CDR3 spells CAIQGGRTNTGELFF. The CDR3 bases are TGTGCCATTCAGGGCGGGAGGACGAACACCGGGGAGCTGTTTTTT.

This clone was counted between two and nine times. The rearrangement joins TRBV13 to TRBJ1-2, with 10 nucleotides matching TRBD1. With V trimmed by 5 bases and J by 6 bases, 9 bases remained unmatched. The CDR3 spans 15 residues. Germline values: CDR1 PRHDT, CDR2 FYEKMQ (reference sequence). In nucleotides, the CDR3 is TGTGCCAGCAGCCCCCGGACAGGGGGGACAGATGGCTACACCTTC. Amino acids: CASSPRTGGTDGYTF.

The chain uses TRBV6-2 or TRBV6-3 and TRBJ2-2; 11 positions match TRBD2. The CDR3 covers 18 residues. Unmatched junction bases numbered 10, after V lost 2 bases and J lost 5 bases. The germline gives CDR1 MNHEY, CDR2 SVGEGT. This chain's CDR3 is CASSYTLAGGGKTGELFF. In DNA, the CDR3 is TGTGCCAGCAGTTACACCCTAGCGGGAGGAGGAAAGACCGGGGAGCTGTTTTTT.

This clone was observed a few times. The chain is built from TRBV28 and TRBJ2-7; no clear D. Germline CDR1 and CDR2: MDHEN and SYDVKM. The CDR3 contains 15 residues. Trimming took off 4 bases at V and 0 bases at J, with 13 bases between the two ends. CDR3 in amino acids: CASSWLPSSSYEQYF. The CDR3 nucleotides read TGTGCCAGCAGTTGGCTACCCTCTAGCTCCTACGAGCAGTACTTC.

The chain couples TRBV2 to TRBJ2-6, with D tentatively TRBD1 (6 bases). This CDR3 comprises 15 residues. Germline-derived CDR1 and CDR2 are SNHLY and FYNNEI. Between the trimmed V and J ends, which lost 4 bases and 3 bases, there was a span of 10 bases. DNA of the CDR3: TGTGCCAGCAGTGGGATAGGGGGTGGGGCCAACGTCCTGACTTTC. This encodes CASSGIGGGANVLTF.

The J gene is TRBJ1-5, the V gene TRBV19; TRBD1 matches 9 bases. The germline V gene encodes CDR1 LNHDA and CDR2 SQIVND (reference sequence). The CDR3 extends over 15 amino acids. J was trimmed by 7 bases and V by 4 bases; bases with no gene match: 8. This chain's CDR3 is CASSTPTGGVQPQHF. CDR3 nucleotides: TGTGCCAGTAGTACTCCCACAGGGGGCGTCCAGCCCCAGCATTTT.

This chain uses TRBV2 with TRBJ1-2; 7 nucleotides agree with TRBD1. The CDR3 has 13 residues. The junction had 3 bases not matched to a gene; V was cut back by 2 bases and J by 6 bases. Germline V gene data show CDR1 as SNHLY and CDR2 as FYNNEI. CDR3 residues: CASSERQGDGYTF. The CDR3 region has the DNA TGTGCCAGCAGTGAACGCCAGGGGGATGGCTACACCTTC. Complete variable domain (other parts from reference TRBV2 and TRBJ1-2): EPEVTQTPSHQVTQMGQEVILRCVPISNHLYFYWYRQILGQKVEFLVSFYNNEISEKSEIFDDQFSVERPDGSNFTLKIRSTKLEDSAMYFCASSERQGDGYTFGSGTRLTVV.

This clone showed up just once. The chain employs TRBV15 and TRBJ2-5; the D is unclear. The germline V gene has CDR1 LNHNV and CDR2 YYDKDF (reference sequence). Deletions cut 1 base from V and 5 bases from J, with 8 bases between. The CDR3 consists of 13 residues. The CDR3 loop is CATSRGIRETQYF. The CDR3 DNA reads TGTGCCACCAGCAGAGGAATACGGGAGACCCAGTACTTC.

The chain joins TRBV15 to TRBJ1-4; D gene ambiguous. CDR1 and CDR2 from the germline V gene are LNHNV and YYDKDF (reference sequence). V was pared by 3 bases and J by 6 bases, with 11 bases between. This CDR3 has 14 residues. The CDR3 bases are TGTGCCACCAGCAGGGGCAGTGACGATGAAAAACTGTTTTTT. Encoded protein: CATSRGSDDEKLFF.